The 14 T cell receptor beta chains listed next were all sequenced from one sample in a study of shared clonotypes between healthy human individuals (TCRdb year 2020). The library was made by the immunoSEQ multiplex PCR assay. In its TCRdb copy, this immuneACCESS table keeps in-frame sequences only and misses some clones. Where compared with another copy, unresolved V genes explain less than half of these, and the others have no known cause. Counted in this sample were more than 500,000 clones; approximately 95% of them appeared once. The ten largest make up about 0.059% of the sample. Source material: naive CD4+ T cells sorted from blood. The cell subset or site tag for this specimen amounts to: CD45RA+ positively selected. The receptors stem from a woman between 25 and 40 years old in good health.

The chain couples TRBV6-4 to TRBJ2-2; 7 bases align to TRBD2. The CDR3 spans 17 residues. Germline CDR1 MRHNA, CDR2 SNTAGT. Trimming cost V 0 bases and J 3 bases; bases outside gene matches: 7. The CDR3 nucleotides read TGTGCCAGCAGTGACTCTGAGTCTAGCGGATACACCGGGGAGCTGTTTTTT. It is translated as CASSDSESSGYTGELFF.

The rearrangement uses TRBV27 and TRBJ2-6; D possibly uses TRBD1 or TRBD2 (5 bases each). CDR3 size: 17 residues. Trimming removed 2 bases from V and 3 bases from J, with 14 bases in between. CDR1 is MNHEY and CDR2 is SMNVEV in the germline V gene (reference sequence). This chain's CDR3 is CASSLGAGRVGANVLTF. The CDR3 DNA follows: TGTGCCAGCAGTTTAGGCGCAGGGCGGGTTGGGGCCAACGTCCTGACTTTC. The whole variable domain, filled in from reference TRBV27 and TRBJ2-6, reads EAQVTQNPRYLITVTGKKLTVTCSQNMNHEYMSWYRQDPGLGLRQIYYSMNVEVTDKGDVPEGYKVSRKEKRNFPLILESPSPNQTSLYFCASSLGAGRVGANVLTFGAGSRLTVL.

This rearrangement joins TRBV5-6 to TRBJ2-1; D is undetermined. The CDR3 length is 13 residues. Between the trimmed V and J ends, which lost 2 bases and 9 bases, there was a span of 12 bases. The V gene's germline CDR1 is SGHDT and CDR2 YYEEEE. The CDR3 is CASSFLPSTEQFF. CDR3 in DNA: TGTGCCAGCAGCTTTCTTCCCTCTACTGAGCAGTTCTTC.

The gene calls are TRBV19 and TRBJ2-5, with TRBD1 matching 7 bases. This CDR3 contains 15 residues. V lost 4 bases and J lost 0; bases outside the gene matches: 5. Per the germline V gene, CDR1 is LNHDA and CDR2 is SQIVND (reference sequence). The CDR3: CASSSRTGDQETQYF. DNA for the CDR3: TGTGCCAGTAGTAGCCGGACAGGAGACCAAGAGACCCAGTACTTC.

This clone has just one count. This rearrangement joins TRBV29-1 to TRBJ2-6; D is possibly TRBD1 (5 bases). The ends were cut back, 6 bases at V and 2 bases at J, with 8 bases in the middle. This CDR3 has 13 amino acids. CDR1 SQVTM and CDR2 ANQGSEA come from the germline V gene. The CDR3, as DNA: TGCAGCGTCAAGGACACTGGGGCCAACGTCCTGACTTTC. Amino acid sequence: CSVKDTGANVLTF.

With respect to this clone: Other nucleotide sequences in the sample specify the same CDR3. The CDR3 region has the DNA TGCGCCAGCAGCTTGGAGGGGTATAGCAATCAGCCCCAGCATTTT. Translated, it gives CASSLEGYSNQPQHF. The J gene is TRBJ1-5, the V gene TRBV5-1; a weak D match, TRBD1 (5 bases). This CDR3 region has 15 residues. V was clipped by 0 bases and J by 0 bases, with 7 bases between them. Germline CDR1 and CDR2: SGHRS and YFSETQ.

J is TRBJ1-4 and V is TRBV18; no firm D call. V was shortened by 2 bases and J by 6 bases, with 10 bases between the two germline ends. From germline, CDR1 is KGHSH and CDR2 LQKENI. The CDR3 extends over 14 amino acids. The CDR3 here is CASSPAKWDEKLFF. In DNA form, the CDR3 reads TGTGCCAGCTCACCAGCGAAGTGGGATGAAAAACTGTTTTTT.

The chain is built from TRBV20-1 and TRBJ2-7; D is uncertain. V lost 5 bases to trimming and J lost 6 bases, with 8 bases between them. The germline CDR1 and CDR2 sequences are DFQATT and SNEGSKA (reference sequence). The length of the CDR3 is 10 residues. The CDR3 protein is CSAGNFEQYF. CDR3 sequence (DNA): TGCAGTGCTGGAAATTTCGAGCAGTACTTC.

The CDR3 spells CASSTRSSYNSPLHF. DNA of the CDR3: TGTGCCAGCAGTACCCGCAGCTCCTATAATTCACCCCTCCACTTT. The chain combines TRBV28 with TRBJ1-6; D is ambiguous. V was shortened by 5 bases and J by 0 bases, with 8 bases between the two germline ends. The germline gives CDR1 MDHEN, CDR2 SYDVKM. This CDR3 comprises 15 residues.

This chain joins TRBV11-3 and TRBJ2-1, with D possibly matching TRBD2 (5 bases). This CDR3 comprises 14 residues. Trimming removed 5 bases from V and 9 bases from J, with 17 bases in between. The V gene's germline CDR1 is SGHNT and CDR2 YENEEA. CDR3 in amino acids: CASSKGSTGSEQFF. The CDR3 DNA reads TGTGCCAGCAGCAAAGGGAGCACGGGTTCTGAGCAGTTCTTC. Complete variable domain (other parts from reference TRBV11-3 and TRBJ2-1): EAGVVQSPRYKIIEKKQPVAFWCNPISGHNTLYWYLQNLGQGPELLIRYENEEAVDDSQLPKDRFSAERLKGVDSTLKIQPAELGDSAVYLCASSKGSTGSEQFFGPGTRLTVL.

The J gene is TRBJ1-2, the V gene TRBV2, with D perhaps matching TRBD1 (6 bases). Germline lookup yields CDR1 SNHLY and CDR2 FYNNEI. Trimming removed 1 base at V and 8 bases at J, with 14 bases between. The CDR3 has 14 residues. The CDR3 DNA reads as TGTGCCAGCAGTGAAGTTCGGGCAGGGGACGGCTACACCTTC. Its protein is CASSEVRAGDGYTF.

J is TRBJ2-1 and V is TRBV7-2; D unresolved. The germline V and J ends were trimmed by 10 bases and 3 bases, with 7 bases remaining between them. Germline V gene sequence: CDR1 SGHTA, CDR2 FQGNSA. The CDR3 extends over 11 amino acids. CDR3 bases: TGTGCCATCAGGAACTACAATGAGCAGTTCTTC. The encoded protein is CAIRNYNEQFF.

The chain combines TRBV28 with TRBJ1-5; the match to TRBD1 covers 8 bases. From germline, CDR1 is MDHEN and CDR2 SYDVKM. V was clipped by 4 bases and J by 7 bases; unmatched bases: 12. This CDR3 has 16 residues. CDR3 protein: CASSYRGTRARQPQHF. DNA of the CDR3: TGTGCCAGCAGTTACAGGGGGACGAGGGCTCGACAGCCCCAGCATTTT. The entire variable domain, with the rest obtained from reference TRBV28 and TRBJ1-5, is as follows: DVKVTQSSRYLVKRTGEKVFLECVQDMDHENMFWYRQDPGLGLRLIYFSYDVKMKEKGDIPEGYSVSREKKERFSLILESASTNQTSMYLCASSYRGTRARQPQHFGDGTRLSIL.

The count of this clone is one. CDR3 loop: CASSDPGLADNEQFF. The CDR3 DNA reads as TGTGCCAGCAGTGATCCGGGTCTTGCGGACAATGAGCAGTTCTTC. This chain joins TRBV25-1 and TRBJ2-1; D is unclear. V was pared by 3 bases and J by 5 bases, with 14 bases between. Per germline, CDR1 MGHDK and CDR2 SYGVNS. CDR3 length equals 15 residues.